The clone carrying this TCR beta chain was observed a handful of times. The antigen is not known. Sorting based on CD45RO/CCR7/CD25/CD127/CD95/CD27 separated CD4+ naive, central memory, regulatory and stem cell-like memory cells. The sample originates from a study of beta chain features in type 1 diabetes. Study-wide context: The samples had around 98 million sorted cells examined in all. Study observations and caveats: It was possible that PCR favored shorter templates, equally so in patients and controls. In all four CD4+ subsets, TCRB CDR3 length was significantly, moderately reduced in type 1 diabetes.

All of the isolated RNA was reverse transcribed, so expressed TCRB transcripts were sequenced. The average read count of naive, central memory and regulatory T cell samples was around 3.6 million. The repertoire was sequenced with immunoSEQ multiplex PCR; TCRdb's copy has only in-frame clones and lacks some. The sample gives over 150,000 clones, approximately 10% of which show up once; more than 0.45% is in the top ten. CDR1 and CDR2 (germline): GTSNPN, SVGIG (reference sequence). Between the trimmed V and J ends, which lost 7 bases and 0 bases, there was a span of 10 bases. CDR3 length: 13 amino acids.

What was sequenced was central memory CD4+ T cells from blood. V gene TRBV30 combines with J gene TRBJ2-4, with a tentative D call TRBD2 (5 bases). This TCR was recovered from a man younger than 40 with type 1 diabetes. CDR3 DNA sequence: TGTGCCTTGGAGGCGGAAGCCAAAAACATTCAGTACTTC. Translation: CALEAEAKNIQYF.